Given below is one T cell receptor (beta chain) in context. Its antigen is as yet unknown. Germline V lookup: CDR1 MRHNA, CDR2 SNTAGT. Trimming removed 3 bases from V and 5 bases from J; junction bases left unmatched: 12. The CDR3 length is 17 residues. This entry comes from a study of T cells in Graves' hyperthyroidism and ophthalmopathy. General study points: Among clonotypes expanded in thyroid above 0.001, most were also found in blood.

TCR beta CDR3 regions were amplified from RNA. Using the HTBI primer set, a first-round RT-PCR was run on the TCR CDR3. Via MiXCR, TCRdb re-called the multiplex PCR reads, giving one row per CDR3 protein. In the table there are approximately 640,000 distinct CDR3 sequences, over 40% of which are singletons. Exclusions: uncontrolled infection, other autoimmune disease, pregnancy, lactation. V is TRBV6-4 and J is TRBJ2-5; 10 positions match TRBD1. The material sequenced was peripheral blood or thyroid tissue (not recorded which). The sequence derives from an adult man with Graves' disease, either hyperthyroidism or ophthalmopathy (not recorded which). CDR3 DNA sequence: TGTGCCAGCAGTGAGTCCGCGACAGGGGGCTGGGAGGAGACCCAGTACTTC. Residues: CASSESATGGWEETQYF.